This T cell receptor (beta chain) originates from a study of T cell repertoires and HLA-DP antigens. Deep-resolution sequencing targeted roughly 220,000 T cell genomes in pre-culture CD4+ samples. Measured with immunoSEQ multiplex PCR; TCRdb has only the in-frame clones, and not every one. The profile shows over 100,000 clones, more than 85% of them singletons. A note on this clone: What it binds is unknown.

Unmatched junction bases numbered 6, after V lost 3 bases and J lost 6 bases. The CDR3 has 15 amino acids. Germline CDR1 is WNHNN and CDR2 is SYGVQD (reference sequence). V and J are TRBV10-1 and TRBJ2-1, with 9 nucleotides matching TRBD2. Source material: CD4+ T cells from PBMCs. This sequence was found in a woman under 30 in good health and CMV-seronegative. The CDR3: CASSEGGRAVNEQFF. The CDR3, as DNA: TGCGCCAGCAGTGAAGGCGGGAGGGCCGTCAATGAGCAGTTCTTC.